These T cell receptor beta chains were read from a single sample in a study of technical replicates of blood from a few donors. The assay was immunoSEQ multiplex PCR, and TCRdb's table has in-frame clones only and misses some. The sample has 50,000 to 60,000 clones, around 91% seen once. The sample consisted of PBMCs. These receptors were taken from a human donor in good health. Some clones in this sample may be carry-over from other donors' samples. The conserved cysteine and the conserved F or W are not part of the CDR3 here. Fields, in order: V gene, J gene, CDR3 protein.

>TRBV11-3|TRBJ2-1
ASSRTEANEQF
>TRBV4-2|TRBJ1-1
ASSQQSGGAVTEAF
>TRBV7-2|TRBJ2-2
ASSLGWLADTGELF
>TRBV7-6|TRBJ2-1
ASSLESSGPYNEQF
>TRBV28|TRBJ1-5
ASSLRGVWGNQPQH
>TRBV6-5|TRBJ1-1
ASSYSPRGSTEAF
>TRBV5-8|TRBJ1-6
ASSLGQVRNSPFH
>TRBV6-5|TRBJ1-2
ASSRQGGVGYT
>TRBV4-1|TRBJ2-1
ASSLASAGDEQF
>TRBV5-1|TRBJ1-2
ASSTGTGNGYT
>TRBV5-4|TRBJ2-4
ASSFSGGEKQY